This T cell receptor beta chain was captured in a study of blood T cell repertoires in COVID-19. For the study at large: Sources were T cells, B-cell-depleted T cells, or PBMCs; the material itself was cDNA or gDNA.

In the authors' methods: Amplification from reference gene primers served as the basis for estimated nucleated cell counts. Generated by immunoSEQ multiplex PCR, the TCRdb table keeps only in-frame clones and is missing some. V, J and clone size reflect that table, while D and trimming were determined from the DNA. The table lists about 480,000 clones, roughly 89% of them singletons. With 1 base removed from V and 5 bases from J, the gap between germline ends came to 15 bases. The CDR3 has 15 residues. Germline V gene data show CDR1 as LGHDT and CDR2 as YNNKEL (reference sequence). Material: peripheral blood. The chain is built from TRBV3-1 (or the pseudogene TRBV3-2) and TRBJ2-7; tentatively, D is TRBD1 (6 bases). The clonotype was recovered from a man aged 18 to 30 with COVID-19, enrolled during active disease. CDR3 sequence: CASSQVAGVWDEQYF. The CDR3 DNA reads as TGTGCCAGCAGCCAAGTGGCAGGGGTGTGGGACGAGCAGTACTTC.